This T cell receptor (beta chain) stems from a study of blood T cell repertoires in COVID-19. Study as a whole: Specimens from acute and convalescent COVID-19 originated in the United States, Italy and Spain. T cells, B-cell-depleted T cells, or PBMCs supplied cDNA or gDNA.

The CDR3 covers 11 residues. Per germline, CDR1 WSHSY and CDR2 SAAADI. V lost 6 bases and J lost 7, with 7 bases in between. As originally analysed: Quantification of nucleated cells was approximated via reference gene primer amplification. Assay: immunoSEQ multiplex PCR; the TCRdb copy retains only in-frame clones and omits some. V, J and clone size reflect that table, while D and trimming were determined from the DNA. The table has approximately 430,000 clones, about nine tenths seen once. Sequenced input: peripheral blood. The V gene is TRBV10-2, the J gene TRBJ2-1, with D maybe TRBD2 (6 bases). This clonotype was sampled from a woman aged 30 to 39 with active or convalescent COVID-19. The CDR3 coding sequence is TGCGCCAGCAGGGGGAGGAATGAGCAGTTCTTC. Protein product: CASRGRNEQFF.